This T cell receptor beta chain was recorded in a study of response to subunit inactivated influenza vaccine. Study-wide results and caveats: Seasonal influenza vaccination, on each occasion, was suggested by the authors to recruit few new T cells.

This clonotype turned up a few times. No antigen is known for it. From the RT-PCR reads, TCRdb called clonotypes with MiXCR, one entry per CDR3 protein. There are more than 450,000 distinct CDR3 sequences in the sample; about 11% occur only once, and approximately 11% lies in the top ten. Germline CDR1 reads SEHNR; CDR2 reads FQNEAQ (reference sequence). This CDR3 has 16 residues. Trimming stripped 1 base from V and 0 bases from J, with 10 bases between. These data were likewise used in another study, on T cells expressing NK-cell markers. Per that paper: It was by 5'RACE template switching with UMIs that TCR beta cDNA was made. In the group of eight sequenced donors, seven were HCMV-seropositive and one was seronegative. Only alpha-beta TCR T cells were sorted in several experiments, using an anti-gamma-delta TCR antibody. Of CD8+ T cells, 1.0-7.0% belonged to dominant NKG2C+ clonotypes in more than five donors.

The rearrangement uses TRBV7-9 and TRBJ2-4; no reliable D call. The source material was PBMCs from blood, sampled on the day of vaccination. This receptor was obtained from a man aged 50-60 years who received an inactivated influenza vaccine. The CDR3, as DNA: TGTGCCAGCAGCTTAGTTATGGGCCTAGCCAAAAACATTCAGTACTTC. Protein: CASSLVMGLAKNIQYF.